The 29 T cell receptor beta chains reported below all come from one sample, sequenced in a study of CD8 T cells in Susac syndrome. Reverse transcription used about 0.5 to 1 ug RNA and random hexamers. MiXCR, run by TCRdb on the immunoSEQ multiplex PCR reads, gives a single entry per CDR3 protein. Of approximately 120,000 distinct CDR3 sequences listed, around 95% are singletons. Material for sequencing was CD4+ T cells from PBMCs. These receptors all come from a human donor in good health.

The rearrangement joins TRBV29-1 to TRBJ1-2; the D gene is possibly TRBD1 (5 bases). CDR1 and CDR2 (germline): SQVTM, ANQGSEA. This CDR3 spans 13 amino acids. Trimming shortened V by 4 bases and J by 6 bases, and 15 bases separated the two germline ends. As DNA, the CDR3 is TGCAGCGTTGTCGGGGCCCACCTTAATGGCTACACCTTC. Translating gives CSVVGAHLNGYTF.

In DNA form, the CDR3 reads TGCAGTGCTACCCTATCCTTGACCGAAAAACTGTTTTTT. This gives the protein CSATLSLTEKLFF. The chain recombines TRBV20-1 with TRBJ1-4; D is uncertain. The CDR3 length is 13 residues. Trimming shortened V by 4 bases and J by 8 bases, and 14 bases separated the two germline ends. Germline values: CDR1 DFQATT, CDR2 SNEGSKA (reference sequence).

This chain connects TRBV6-6 to TRBJ2-5; weak D call: TRBD1 (6 bases). The V gene's germline CDR1 is MNHNY and CDR2 SVGAGI (reference sequence). Deletions cut 6 bases from V and 5 bases from J, with 22 bases between. The CDR3 runs to 16 residues. This CDR3 reads CASSPRTEDRGETQYF. The CDR3 nucleotides read TGTGCCAGCAGCCCCAGGACAGAGGACAGAGGGGAGACCCAGTACTTC.

This clonotype was detected only once. The V call is TRBV4-3, the J call TRBJ2-5, with unresolved D. Germline V gene lookup returns CDR1 LGHNA and CDR2 YSLEER. This CDR3 has 14 residues. With 0 bases removed from V and 4 bases from J, the gap between germline ends came to 9 bases. The CDR3 DNA reads TGCGCCAGCAGCCAAGATCTGGGAATAGAGACCCAGTACTTC. Encoded protein: CASSQDLGIETQYF.

CDR3 DNA sequence: TGCGCCATCGAGGGGACTAGCGGGTCCAGCTCCTACGAGCAGTACTTC. This encodes CAIEGTSGSSSYEQYF. The V call is TRBV10-1, the J call TRBJ2-7; 12 nucleotides line up with TRBD2. Unmatched junction bases numbered 10, after V lost 10 bases and J lost 0 bases. The CDR3 runs 16 residues. Germline V gene data show CDR1 as WNHNN and CDR2 as SYGVQD (reference sequence).

This CDR3 reads CSASLRGISYEQYF. Here the CDR3 DNA reads TGCAGTGCTAGTCTCCGGGGGATCTCCTACGAGCAGTACTTC. This rearrangement joins TRBV20-1 to TRBJ2-7; D is perhaps TRBD2 (6 bases). This CDR3 region has 14 residues. Trimming took off 3 bases at V and 0 bases at J, with 12 bases between the two ends. CDR1 and CDR2 from the germline V gene are DFQATT and SNEGSKA (reference sequence).

This chain uses TRBV12-3 or TRBV12-4 with TRBJ1-1; no definite D call. The CDR3 has 14 residues. Trimming shortened V by 1 base and J by 5 bases, and 11 bases separated the two germline ends. The DNA for the CDR3 is TGTGCCAGCAGTTTAGTAGGTTTCGGTACTGAAGCTTTCTTT. It specifies CASSLVGFGTEAFF.

V gene TRBV27 combines with J gene TRBJ2-5; a weak D match, TRBD1 (7 bases). V was shortened by 5 bases and J by 2 bases, with 15 bases between the two germline ends. The CDR3 totals 15 residues. Germline V gives CDR1 MNHEY, CDR2 SMNVEV (reference sequence). Here the CDR3 reads CASSLDGGQQETQYF. CDR3 in DNA: TGTGCCAGCAGTCTAGACGGGGGACAGCAAGAGACCCAGTACTTC.

The chain is built from TRBV7-2 and TRBJ1-2; D gene ambiguous. Trimming took off 4 bases at V and 7 bases at J, with 10 bases between the two ends. This CDR3 region has 12 residues. In germline, CDR1 is SGHTA, CDR2 FQGNSA. CDR3 nucleotides: TGTGCCAGCAGCTCACTAGTATCTGGCTACACCTTC. Translated: CASSSLVSGYTF.

The V call is TRBV28, the J call TRBJ1-4, with D uncertain. The germline gives CDR1 MDHEN, CDR2 SYDVKM. This CDR3 comprises 13 residues. Trimming took 5 bases from V and 7 from J, leaving 11 bases between them. This chain's CDR3 is CASSPPTLEKLFF. The CDR3, as DNA: TGTGCCAGCAGTCCCCCGACACTTGAAAAACTGTTTTTT.

V usage is TRBV4-1 and J usage is TRBJ1-1, with D unclear. The V end lost 4 bases, the J end lost 1 base, and 22 bases lay between the germline ends. This CDR3 has 18 residues. Germline V lookup: CDR1 MGHRA, CDR2 YSYEKL. The CDR3 DNA reads as TGCGCCAGCAGCCTCCTAATGACCGGTCGGCAGAAGAACACTGAAGCTTTCTTT. This codes for CASSLLMTGRQKNTEAFF.

V and J are TRBV2 and TRBJ1-5; D remains ambiguous. CDR1 and CDR2 (germline): SNHLY, FYNNEI. Trimming took 6 bases from V and 0 from J, leaving 15 bases between them. The CDR3 totals 16 residues. DNA of the CDR3: TGTGCCAGCAGGAAAGGTGACTGGGATAGCAATCAGCCCCAGCATTTT. This gives the protein CASRKGDWDSNQPQHF.

This CDR3 is CSVQTGGWETQYF. In DNA form, the CDR3 reads TGCAGCGTCCAAACAGGGGGCTGGGAGACCCAGTACTTC. J is TRBJ2-5 and V is TRBV29-1; TRBD1 agrees at 9 bases. V shed 6 bases and J 5 bases; nucleotides not matched to a gene: 7. The CDR3 spans 13 residues. Germline lookup yields CDR1 SQVTM and CDR2 ANQGSEA.

This chain uses TRBV25-1 with TRBJ2-7; 9 positions agree with TRBD1. This CDR3 region has 16 residues. After removal of 1 base from V and 4 bases from J, the junction contained 8 bases not matched to a gene. Germline-derived CDR1 and CDR2 are MGHDK and SYGVNS. Written as DNA, the CDR3 is TGTGCCAGCAGTGAATTGGCCGGGACAGGGTTGTACGAGCAGTACTTC. This sequence encodes CASSELAGTGLYEQYF.

J is TRBJ2-7 and V is TRBV20-1; maybe TRBD2 (5 bases). Germline V gene sequence: CDR1 DFQATT, CDR2 SNEGSKA (reference sequence). This CDR3 comprises 13 residues. Trimming removed 6 bases from V and 2 bases from J, with 14 bases in between. In DNA, the CDR3 is TGCAGTGCAACCGGGATTAGAACCTACGAGCAGTACTTC. It codes for CSATGIRTYEQYF.

The chain couples TRBV6-5 to TRBJ2-7; D is possibly TRBD2 (5 bases). Germline loops: CDR1 MNHEY, CDR2 SVGAGI. Trimming took 0 bases from V and 1 from J, leaving 16 bases between them. This CDR3 is built from 17 residues. Here the CDR3 reads CASSYSGVRVMSYEQYF. Written as DNA, the CDR3 is TGTGCCAGCAGTTACTCGGGAGTGCGGGTTATGTCCTACGAGCAGTACTTC.

The CDR3 here is CASSYEDRGEAFF. The CDR3 DNA sequence: TGTGCCAGCAGTTACGAGGACAGGGGTGAAGCTTTCTTT. The V gene is TRBV6-5, the J gene TRBJ1-1, with 9 positions matching TRBD1. The germline gives CDR1 MNHEY, CDR2 SVGAGI. This CDR3 region has 13 residues. The J segment lost 7 bases and the V segment lost 2 bases, leaving 2 bases of the junction unmatched.

The chain uses TRBV4-2 and TRBJ2-2; 13 bases fit TRBD2. J was trimmed by 4 bases and V by 4 bases; bases with no gene match: 6. The CDR3 is 17 residues long. Germline V lookup: CDR1 LGHNA, CDR2 YNFKEQ. Written as DNA, the CDR3 is TGTGCCAGCAGCCCATGGACTAGCGGGAGTATCACCGGGGAGCTGTTTTTT. The encoded protein is CASSPWTSGSITGELFF.

This clonotype was detected once. This CDR3 is CSARGPTRVLNQPQHF. The DNA for the CDR3 is TGCAGTGCTAGGGGGCCAACCCGCGTCTTGAATCAGCCCCAGCATTTT. The rearrangement links TRBV20-1 to TRBJ1-5, with D maybe TRBD1 (5 bases). This CDR3 is 16 amino acids long. CDR1 and CDR2 (germline): DFQATT, SNEGSKA (reference sequence). Trimming stripped 3 bases from V and 4 bases from J, with 19 bases between.

The chain employs TRBV7-2 and TRBJ1-1, with D unclear. Deletions cut 2 bases from V and 0 bases from J, with 4 bases between. Germline V gene data show CDR1 as SGHTA and CDR2 as FQGNSA. CDR3 length equals 13 residues. CDR3 sequence: CASSLFMNTEAFF. In DNA form, the CDR3 reads TGTGCCAGCAGCTTATTCATGAACACTGAAGCTTTCTTT.

This clonotype was recorded a few times. J is TRBJ2-7 and V is TRBV20-1, with TRBD1 matching 9 bases. The CDR3 has 13 residues. V dropped 5 bases and J dropped 3; count of bases not matched to a gene: 5. Germline loops: CDR1 DFQATT, CDR2 SNEGSKA (reference sequence). CDR3 region: CSASGTGRYEQYF. The CDR3 nucleotides are TGCAGTGCTTCCGGGACAGGGCGCTACGAGCAGTACTTC.

The CDR3 spells CSARAVAGANVLTF. CDR3 DNA sequence: TGCAGTGCCCGGGCGGTAGCTGGGGCCAACGTCCTGACTTTC. The chain carries TRBV20-1 and TRBJ2-6; D remains unclear. V lost 6 bases to trimming and J lost 2 bases, with 11 bases between them. Germline lookup yields CDR1 DFQATT and CDR2 SNEGSKA (reference sequence). The CDR3 is made up of 14 amino acids.

The chain employs TRBV29-1 and TRBJ1-2, with 10 bases aligning to TRBD1. The CDR3 runs 14 residues. CDR1 is SQVTM, CDR2 ANQGSEA, per germline. With 8 bases clipped from V and 6 bases from J, the junction kept 12 bases outside the gene matches. The CDR3 is CSTSGTGVQDGYTF. The CDR3 region has the DNA TGCAGCACCTCCGGGACAGGGGTTCAGGATGGCTACACCTTC.

This chain uses TRBV4-1 with TRBJ2-6, with D possibly TRBD1 on 5 matching bases. Germline V gene lookup returns CDR1 MGHRA and CDR2 YSYEKL. The CDR3 is 20 residues long. V was shortened by 2 bases and J by 5 bases, with 25 bases between the two germline ends. The CDR3 DNA reads as TGCGCCAGCAGCCAACAAAGACAACAGGATGCTACCCTGCGGGCCAACGTCCTGACTTTC. Amino acid sequence: CASSQQRQQDATLRANVLTF.

This sequence joins TRBV7-8 and TRBJ2-1, with 7 nucleotides matching TRBD2. This CDR3 region has 13 residues. Germline-derived CDR1 and CDR2 are SGHVS and FQNEAQ. The junction had 4 bases not matched to a gene; V was cut back by 7 bases and J by 4 bases. The CDR3 DNA follows: TGTGCCAGCATCCCCGGGGGGTACAATGAGCAGTTCTTC. This encodes CASIPGGYNEQFF.

The chain has TRBV19 and TRBJ1-5; tentatively, D is TRBD1 (6 bases). V was shortened by 7 bases and J by 4 bases, with 14 bases between the two germline ends. The CDR3 contains 14 residues. The germline V gene encodes CDR1 LNHDA and CDR2 SQIVND (reference sequence). This CDR3 is CASNYGRGNQPQHF. The CDR3 coding sequence is TGTGCCAGTAACTACGGGAGGGGGAATCAGCCCCAGCATTTT.

The chain links TRBV12-3 or TRBV12-4 to TRBJ2-3; D unresolved. The length of the CDR3 is 12 residues. V was cut by 7 bases and J by 6 bases, with 11 bases left in between. The CDR3 DNA follows: TGTGCCAGCACTACTTTGGGGGATACGCAGTATTTT. It translates to CASTTLGDTQYF.

The chain has TRBV29-1 and TRBJ1-2; D is undetermined. V dropped 0 bases and J dropped 2 bases, with 10 bases sitting between them. The germline V gene has CDR1 SQVTM and CDR2 ANQGSEA. This CDR3 is 14 amino acids long. In DNA form, the CDR3 reads TGCAGCGTTGAAGATCTAGGCCGAAACTATGGCTACACCTTC. Protein product: CSVEDLGRNYGYTF.

The V and J genes are TRBV25-1 and TRBJ1-3, with D unclear. Per germline, CDR1 MGHDK and CDR2 SYGVNS. V was trimmed by 0 bases and J by 1 base, leaving 10 bases between them. This CDR3 contains 16 residues. This CDR3 is CASSEYGGSSGNTIYF. The CDR3 DNA reads TGTGCCAGCAGTGAATACGGCGGTTCATCTGGAAACACCATATATTTT.